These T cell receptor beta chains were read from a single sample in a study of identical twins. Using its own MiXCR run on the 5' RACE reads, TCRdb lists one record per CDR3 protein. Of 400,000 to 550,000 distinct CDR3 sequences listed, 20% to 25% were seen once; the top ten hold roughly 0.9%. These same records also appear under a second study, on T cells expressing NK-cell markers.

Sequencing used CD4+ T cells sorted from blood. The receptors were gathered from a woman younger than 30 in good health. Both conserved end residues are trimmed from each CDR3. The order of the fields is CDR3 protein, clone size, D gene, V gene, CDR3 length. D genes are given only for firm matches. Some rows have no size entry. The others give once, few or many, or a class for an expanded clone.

CDR3aa: AIRIAGGSTDTQY
abundance: -
d_gene: TRBD2
v_gene: TRBV10-3
len: 13

CDR3aa: AISEYSAEAF
abundance: -
d_gene: -
v_gene: TRBV10-3
len: 10

CDR3aa: ASSSQGWDTGELF
abundance: few
d_gene: -
v_gene: TRBV5-1
len: 13

CDR3aa: ASSSGQGPYEQY
abundance: many
d_gene: TRBD1
v_gene: TRBV5-1
len: 12

CDR3aa: ASSSNSYNEQF
abundance: many
d_gene: -
v_gene: TRBV4-3
len: 11

CDR3aa: ASRPTGRGNYGYT
abundance: few
d_gene: TRBD1
v_gene: TRBV12-3/TRBV12-4
len: 13

CDR3aa: ASSWVGEETQY
abundance: -
d_gene: -
v_gene: TRBV6-1
len: 11

CDR3aa: ASSQPGLAGGPYNEQF
abundance: -
d_gene: TRBD2
v_gene: TRBV12-3/TRBV12-4
len: 16

CDR3aa: ASSLEVGRETQY
abundance: -
d_gene: -
v_gene: TRBV5-1
len: 12

CDR3aa: ASSLITGSGYT
abundance: -
d_gene: -
v_gene: TRBV5-1
len: 11

CDR3aa: ASSVGAGTSDTQY
abundance: many
d_gene: -
v_gene: TRBV9
len: 13

CDR3aa: ASRFSGTGGLDQPQH
abundance: -
d_gene: TRBD1
v_gene: TRBV6-5
len: 15

CDR3aa: ASSQDIGTGGQPQH
abundance: many
d_gene: TRBD1
v_gene: TRBV4-3
len: 14

CDR3aa: SARGPSSYNEQF
abundance: -
d_gene: -
v_gene: TRBV20-1
len: 12

CDR3aa: ASARGWGTEAF
abundance: -
d_gene: -
v_gene: TRBV6-1
len: 11

CDR3aa: ASSGDRQASGYT
abundance: -
d_gene: TRBD1
v_gene: TRBV2
len: 12

CDR3aa: ASSLGPGSTDTQY
abundance: many
d_gene: -
v_gene: TRBV25-1
len: 13

CDR3aa: ASSVLWGSGSYEQF
abundance: -
d_gene: TRBD2
v_gene: TRBV7-2
len: 14

CDR3aa: ASLKRGVTDTQY
abundance: -
d_gene: TRBD2
v_gene: TRBV12-3/TRBV12-4
len: 12

CDR3aa: ASSPDREIQPQH
abundance: few
d_gene: TRBD1
v_gene: TRBV18
len: 12

CDR3aa: AIKSFGGPSSTDTQY
abundance: many
d_gene: -
v_gene: TRBV10-3
len: 15

CDR3aa: ASSEELAGIQETQY
abundance: -
d_gene: TRBD2
v_gene: TRBV6-1
len: 14

CDR3aa: ASSLVGLAGGVAYEQY
abundance: few
d_gene: TRBD2
v_gene: TRBV5-1
len: 16

CDR3aa: ASRRGREETEAF
abundance: -
d_gene: -
v_gene: TRBV7-2
len: 12

CDR3aa: ASRSGSGSSYEQY
abundance: -
d_gene: -
v_gene: TRBV7-9
len: 13

CDR3aa: ASKAGANVLT
abundance: -
d_gene: -
v_gene: TRBV12-3/TRBV12-4
len: 10

CDR3aa: ASSFTGRINQPQH
abundance: -
d_gene: -
v_gene: TRBV7-2
len: 13

CDR3aa: SAGTGGRGGELF
abundance: -
d_gene: TRBD1
v_gene: TRBV20-1
len: 12